The clone carrying this T cell receptor beta chain was seen more than once but under ten times. The V gene end was trimmed by 0 bases and the J gene end by 7 bases; junction bases not matched to a gene: 7. The germline V gene has CDR1 MGHRA and CDR2 YSYEKL. The CDR3 loop spans 16 amino acids. This sample was included in a study of cytomegalovirus exposure and HLA in healthy donors. PCR used 60 Vbeta primers and 13 Jbeta primers. Only in-frame clones appear in the TCRdb table, and some are missing; sequencing was by immunoSEQ multiplex PCR. The data show about 130,000 clones, about three quarters seen once.

The genes are TRBV4-1 and TRBJ2-1; 9 bases align to TRBD1. The specimen was PBMCs. The sequence was obtained from a woman in her forties in good health and CMV-seronegative. CDR3 sequence: CASSQDRTGAWNEQFF. CDR3 DNA sequence: TGCGCCAGCAGCCAAGATCGGACAGGGGCATGGAATGAGCAGTTCTTC.